The 17 T cell receptor beta chains presented below share a single source sample, sequenced in a study of T cells in Graves' hyperthyroidism and ophthalmopathy. What was amplified from RNA transcripts were TCR beta CDR3 regions. A set of HTBI primers served as the primers for a first-round RT-PCR of the TCR CDR3. Via MiXCR, TCRdb re-called the multiplex PCR reads, giving one row per CDR3 protein. The data show fewer than 450,000 distinct CDR3 sequences, approximately 17% seen once. Input material: blood. Source of these receptors: a man between 18 and 29 years old with Graves' ophthalmopathy.

This clonotype was detected only a few times. The CDR3 region is CASSLSLDRRAETQYF. Here the CDR3 DNA reads TGCGCCAGCAGCTTGTCCCTCGACAGGCGCGCGGAGACCCAGTACTTC. The chain combines TRBV5-1 with TRBJ2-5; the D gene is possibly TRBD1 (6 bases). V lost 1 base, J lost 5 bases, and 18 bases lay in between. The CDR3 consists of 16 residues. Germline CDR1 is SGHRS and CDR2 is YFSETQ.

This clonotype was seen a few times. Here the CDR3 DNA reads TGTGCCAGCAGTGAAATCAGGGCCGAAGCTTTCTTT. It specifies CASSEIRAEAFF. The chain carries TRBV6-1 and TRBJ1-1, with D perhaps TRBD1 (5 bases). This CDR3 spans 12 amino acids. V dropped 2 bases and J dropped 8 bases, with 9 bases sitting between them. Germline V gene data show CDR1 as MNHNS and CDR2 as SASEGT.

A few counts support this clonotype. The chain has TRBV24-1 and TRBJ2-3; no firm D call. CDR1 KGHDR and CDR2 SFDVKD come from the germline V gene. The length of the CDR3 is 15 residues. V was shortened by 7 bases and J by 0 bases, with 13 bases between the two germline ends. CDR3 residues: CATSFGPTSTDTQYF. CDR3 nucleotide sequence: TGTGCCACCAGCTTCGGGCCAACAAGCACAGATACGCAGTATTTT.

The sample holds many counts of this clonotype. The CDR3 DNA reads TGCGCCAGCTCAGAAGGGGGGCGTGACACCGGGGAGCTGTTTTTT. Residues: CASSEGGRDTGELFF. This chain links TRBV10-1 with TRBJ2-2; perhaps D is TRBD1 or TRBD2 (6 bases each). Per germline, CDR1 WNHNN and CDR2 SYGVQD (reference sequence). Trimming left V 8 bases short and J 3 bases short, with 16 bases between. The CDR3 extends over 15 amino acids.

This clonotype was counted at least ten times. This chain links TRBV6-5 with TRBJ1-2, with unresolved D. The germline CDR1 and CDR2 sequences are MNHEY and SVGAGI. The V and J ends lost 1 base and 4 bases respectively, with 13 bases between them. The CDR3 loop spans 15 amino acids. The CDR3 region is CASSYWGGEAYGYTF. Written as DNA, the CDR3 is TGTGCCAGCAGTTACTGGGGAGGAGAAGCCTATGGCTACACCTTC.

This clonotype was seen more than once but under ten times. The rearrangement joins TRBV4-2 to TRBJ2-3; 16 bases map to TRBD2. This CDR3 region has 17 residues. The V gene's germline CDR1 is LGHNA and CDR2 YNFKEQ. V was clipped by 0 bases and J by 8 bases; unmatched bases: 5. CDR3 sequence: CASSQDPGTSGGGTQYF. The DNA for the CDR3 is TGTGCCAGCAGCCAAGATCCCGGGACTAGCGGGGGGGGTACGCAGTATTTT.

In its sample, this clonotype was seen a few times. This chain uses TRBV5-1 with TRBJ1-4; D is uncertain. Germline V lookup: CDR1 SGHRS, CDR2 YFSETQ. The CDR3 is made up of 16 amino acids. V lost 0 bases and J lost 0, with 9 bases in between. The CDR3 DNA reads TGCGCCAGCAGCTTGGGGGCCGGATCAACTAATGAAAAACTGTTTTTT. Its translation: CASSLGAGSTNEKLFF.

The chain links TRBV24-1 to TRBJ2-5, with D uncertain. This CDR3 has 16 residues. Germline lookup yields CDR1 KGHDR and CDR2 SFDVKD. V was shortened by 3 bases and J by 0 bases, with 13 bases between the two germline ends. The CDR3 loop reads CATSDPLNQYQETQYF. CDR3 sequence (DNA): TGTGCCACCAGTGATCCGCTAAACCAGTACCAAGAGACCCAGTACTTC.

For this clonotype: The missing conserved phenylalanine or tryptophan at the end of this CDR3 makes a read error likely. The chain links TRBV6-1 to TRBJ1-5; no firm D call. V gave up 4 bases and J gave up 0 bases, with 4 bases separating them. Germline lookup yields CDR1 MNHNS and CDR2 SASEGT. This CDR3 spans 13 amino acids. CDR3 coding DNA: TGTGCCAGCAGTGGGGATAGCAATCAGCCCCAGCATTCT. Translating it yields CASSGDSNQPQHS.

In this sample, this clonotype turned up many times. The chain employs TRBV28 and TRBJ2-7, with 10 bases that match TRBD2. The CDR3 contains 14 residues. The V gene's germline CDR1 is MDHEN and CDR2 SYDVKM. Trimming took 6 bases from V and 2 from J; bases not matched to a gene: 4. The CDR3 is CASSPLAGAYEQYF. The CDR3 DNA sequence: TGTGCCAGCAGCCCGCTAGCGGGGGCCTACGAGCAGTACTTC.

This clonotype occurred many times. V usage is TRBV28 and J usage is TRBJ2-5; D might be TRBD1 or TRBD2, each matching 6 bases. This CDR3 comprises 18 residues. Germline V gene sequence: CDR1 MDHEN, CDR2 SYDVKM. The V end was cut by 3 bases, the J end by 5 bases, with 25 bases between. The CDR3 nucleotides are TGTGCCAGCAGTTTGATCGTACCGCGGGACACGGGAAAGGAGACCCAGTACTTC. Amino acid sequence: CASSLIVPRDTGKETQYF.

The chain carries TRBV5-1 and TRBJ1-3; 11 bases are a match to TRBD1. The CDR3 is 17 residues long. The J segment lost 4 bases and the V segment lost 0 bases, leaving 6 bases of the junction unmatched. Germline V CDR1 and CDR2: SGHRS, YFSETQ. The CDR3 DNA reads TGCGCCAGCAGCTTGGTAGGACAGGGGGCATCCGGAAACACCATATATTTT. Protein sequence: CASSLVGQGASGNTIYF.

This clonotype was seen many times. The chain couples TRBV12-3 or TRBV12-4 to TRBJ2-1; 7 positions match TRBD1. J gave up 0 bases and V 1 base, and 3 bases lay outside the gene matches. The CDR3 extends over 16 amino acids. CDR3 in DNA: TGTGCCAGCAGTTTAGAGGGGGCCGTCTCCTACAATGAGCAGTTCTTC. This gives the protein CASSLEGAVSYNEQFF.

This clonotype was counted many times. The V gene is TRBV13, the J gene TRBJ1-1, with D possibly being TRBD1 (6 bases). Germline CDR1 reads PRHDT; CDR2 reads FYEKMQ (reference sequence). Trimming shortened V by 4 bases and J by 5 bases, and 11 bases separated the two germline ends. The CDR3 is 13 amino acids. This CDR3 is CASSSQGWTEAFF. The CDR3 DNA reads TGTGCCAGCAGCTCGCAGGGGTGGACTGAAGCTTTCTTT.

The chain carries TRBV6-5 and TRBJ1-5, with unresolved D. Germline V gene data show CDR1 as MNHEY and CDR2 as SVGAGI. CDR3 length equals 15 residues. Deletions cut 2 bases from V and 0 bases from J, with 8 bases between. In DNA, the CDR3 is TGTGCCAGCAGTTACGGGATAAATAGCAATCAGCCCCAGCATTTT. Translation: CASSYGINSNQPQHF.

This rearrangement joins TRBV27 to TRBJ1-3; the D is unclear. The CDR3 runs to 11 residues. Trimming left V 8 bases short and J 0 bases short, with 2 bases between. From germline, CDR1 is MNHEY and CDR2 SMNVEV (reference sequence). CDR3 protein: CASGSGNTIYF. The CDR3 DNA is TGTGCCAGCGGCTCTGGAAACACCATATATTTT.

The chain links TRBV3-1 to TRBJ2-3, with 12 bases fitting TRBD2. The CDR3 is 16 residues long. V trimming: 3 bases; J trimming: 2 bases; junction bases outside the gene matches: 3. The germline V gene has CDR1 LGHDT and CDR2 YNNKEL (reference sequence). DNA of the CDR3: TGTGCCAGCAGCCACACTAGCGGGGGGTTCACAGATACGCAGTATTTT. Amino acid sequence: CASSHTSGGFTDTQYF.